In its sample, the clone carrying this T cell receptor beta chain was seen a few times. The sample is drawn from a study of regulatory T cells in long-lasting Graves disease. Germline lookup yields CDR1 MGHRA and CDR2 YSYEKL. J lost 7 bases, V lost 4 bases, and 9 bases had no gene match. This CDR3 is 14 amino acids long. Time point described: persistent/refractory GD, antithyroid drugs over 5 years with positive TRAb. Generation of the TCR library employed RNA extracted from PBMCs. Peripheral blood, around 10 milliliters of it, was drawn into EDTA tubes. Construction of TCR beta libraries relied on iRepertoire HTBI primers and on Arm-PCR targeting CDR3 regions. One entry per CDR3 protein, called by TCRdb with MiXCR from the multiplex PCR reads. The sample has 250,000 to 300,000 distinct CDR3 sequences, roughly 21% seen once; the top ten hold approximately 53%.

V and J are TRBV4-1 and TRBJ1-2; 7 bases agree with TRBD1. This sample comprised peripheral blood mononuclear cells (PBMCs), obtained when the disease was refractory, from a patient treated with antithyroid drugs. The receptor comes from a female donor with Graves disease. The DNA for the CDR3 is TGCGCCAGCAGCCGGGACAGATTCGACGGTGGCTACACCTTC. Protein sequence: CASSRDRFDGGYTF.